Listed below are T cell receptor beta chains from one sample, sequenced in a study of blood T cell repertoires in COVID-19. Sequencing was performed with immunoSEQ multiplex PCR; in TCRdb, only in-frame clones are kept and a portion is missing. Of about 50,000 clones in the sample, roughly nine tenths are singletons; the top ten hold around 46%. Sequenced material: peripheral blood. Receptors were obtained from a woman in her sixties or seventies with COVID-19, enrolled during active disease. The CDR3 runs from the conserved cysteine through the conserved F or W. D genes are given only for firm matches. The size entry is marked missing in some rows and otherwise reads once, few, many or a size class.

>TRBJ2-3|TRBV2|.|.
TGTGCCAGCATGGAGTTGAGCACAGATACGCAGTATTTT
CASMELSTDTQYF
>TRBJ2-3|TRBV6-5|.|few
TGTGCCAGCAGTTCCGGTGGTGCCGAGTATTTT
CASSSGGAEYF
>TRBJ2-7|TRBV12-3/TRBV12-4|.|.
TGTGCCAGCAGCTTAGCCTCCCCCTACGAGCAGTACTTC
CASSLASPYEQYF
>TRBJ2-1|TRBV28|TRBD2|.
TGTGCCAGCAGTTTTATAGCGGGAGCTACTGAGCAGTTCTTC
CASSFIAGATEQFF
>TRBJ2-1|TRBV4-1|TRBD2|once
TGCGCCAGCAGCCAAGCTAGCGGTTCCTACAATGAGCAGTTCTTC
CASSQASGSYNEQFF
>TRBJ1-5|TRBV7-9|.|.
TGTGCCAGCAGCTTGGGACTGTCTGAGCCCCAGCATTTT
CASSLGLSEPQHF
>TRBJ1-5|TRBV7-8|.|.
TGTGCCAGCAGCTCAATTGGGGGAGGCCAATATAGCAATCAGCCCCAGCATTTT
CASSSIGGGQYSNQPQHF
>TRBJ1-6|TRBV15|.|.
TGTGCCACCAGCAGAGATGACCGGGTTTCACCCCTCCACTTT
CATSRDDRVSPLHF
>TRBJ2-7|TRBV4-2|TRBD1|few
TGTGCCAGCAGCCAAGAACCGGGACAGGGGGAATACGAGCAGTACTTC
CASSQEPGQGEYEQYF
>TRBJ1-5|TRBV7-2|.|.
TGTGCCAGCAGCCCCGGTGGGGCTAGCAATCAGCCCCAGCATTTT
CASSPGGASNQPQHF
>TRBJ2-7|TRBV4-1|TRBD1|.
TGCGCCAGCAGCCAAGATTCGGGGACAGGGACCTACGAGCAGTACTTC
CASSQDSGTGTYEQYF
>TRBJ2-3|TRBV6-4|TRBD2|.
TGTGCCAGCAGTGACGGTAGCGGGGTGAGCACAGATACGCAGTATTTT
CASSDGSGVSTDTQYF
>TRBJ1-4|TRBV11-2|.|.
TGTGCCAGCAGCCCCCAGGCAACAACTAATGAAAAACTGTTTTTT
CASSPQATTNEKLFF
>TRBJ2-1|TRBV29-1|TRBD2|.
TGCAGCGTTGGGCTAGCGGGGAGGGAGCAGTTCTTC
CSVGLAGREQFF
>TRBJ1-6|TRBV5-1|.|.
TGCGCCAGCAGTACCGGCGCGGCGGTACGAGCGGGCTATAATTCACCCCTCCACTTT
CASSTGAAVRAGYNSPLHF
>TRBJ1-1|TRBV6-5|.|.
TGTGCCAGCAGTCAGGGTTTGAACACTGAAGCTTTCTTT
CASSQGLNTEAFF
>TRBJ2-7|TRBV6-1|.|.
TGTGCCAGCAGCTCCCCCGAACTTTTCGAGCAGTACTTC
CASSSPELFEQYF
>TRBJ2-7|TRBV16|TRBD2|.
TGTGCCAGCAGCCGCTTCGGGAGGAACTACGAGCAGTACTTC
CASSRFGRNYEQYF
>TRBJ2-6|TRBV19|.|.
TGTGCCAGTAGTATTGATCAGGGGGCCAACGTCCTGACTTTC
CASSIDQGANVLTF
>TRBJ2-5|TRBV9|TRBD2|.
TGTGCCAGCAGCGTAGGTCCTAGCGGGGCCCAAGAGACCCAGTACTTC
CASSVGPSGAQETQYF
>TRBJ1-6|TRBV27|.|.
TGTGCCAGCAGTTACCGGGACACAGATTCACCCCTCCACTTT
CASSYRDTDSPLHF
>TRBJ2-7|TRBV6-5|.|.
TGTGCCAGCAGTTACTCCGCGTCCAGGTTCTCCTACGAGCAGTACTTC
CASSYSASRFSYEQYF
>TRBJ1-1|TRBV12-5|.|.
TGTGCTAGTGGTTTGATGGACAGGAACACTGAAGCTTTCTTT
CASGLMDRNTEAFF
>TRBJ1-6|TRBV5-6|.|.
TGTGCCAGCAGCTTTTCCGGACAGTATAATTCACCCCTCCACTTT
CASSFSGQYNSPLHF
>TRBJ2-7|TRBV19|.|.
TGTGCCAGTAGTACAAACTCGCTGGGGGGCGAGCAGTACTTC
CASSTNSLGGEQYF
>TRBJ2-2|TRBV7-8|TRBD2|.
TGTGCCAGCAGCTTAAATTCACTAGCGGGTTCCACCGGGGAGCTGTTTTTT
CASSLNSLAGSTGELFF
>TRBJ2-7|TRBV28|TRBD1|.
TGTGCCACCCGACCCCCCACGACAGGGGTCGAGCAGTACTTC
CATRPPTTGVEQYF
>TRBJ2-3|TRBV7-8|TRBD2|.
TGTGCCAGCAGCATGACTAGCGGGAGGGCAGATACGCAGTATTTT
CASSMTSGRADTQYF
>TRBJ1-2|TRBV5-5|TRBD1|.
TGTGCCAGCAGCGCAAACCCCGGGACAGGGGCCTCCTATGGCTACACCTTC
CASSANPGTGASYGYTF
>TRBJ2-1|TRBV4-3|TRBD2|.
TGCGCCAGCTCCCCAGGTAGCGGGGGTCATAGCTCCTACAATGAGCAGTTCTTC
CASSPGSGGHSSYNEQFF
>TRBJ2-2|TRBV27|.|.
TGTGCCAGCAGTTTTGAGGTGGGCGGGGAGCTGTTTTTT
CASSFEVGGELFF
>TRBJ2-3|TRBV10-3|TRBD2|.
TGTGCCATCAGTGGACCGACTAGCGGGGGCGGAGGCACAGATACGCAGTATTTT
CAISGPTSGGGGTDTQYF
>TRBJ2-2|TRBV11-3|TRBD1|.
TGTGCCAGCAGCTCAAGGACAGGGAACACCGGGGAGCTGTTTTTT
CASSSRTGNTGELFF
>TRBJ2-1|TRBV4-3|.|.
TGCGCCAGCAGCCGGGTTGGGACTGACGTAGGTGAGCAGTTCTTC
CASSRVGTDVGEQFF
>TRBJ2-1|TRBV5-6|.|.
TGTGCCAGCAGCTTGTATGGCAGTCTAGGATACAATGAGCAGTTCTTC
CASSLYGSLGYNEQFF
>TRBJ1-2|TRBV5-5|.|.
TGTGCCAGCAGCTTGGTTCCAGGGGAAATCTATGGCTACACCTTC
CASSLVPGEIYGYTF
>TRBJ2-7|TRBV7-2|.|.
TGTGCCAGCAGCGCCCAACAGAACTCCTACGAGCAGTACTTC
CASSAQQNSYEQYF